The TCR beta chain described here comes from a study of control samples from healthy donors and cancer patients. Sequenced by immunoSEQ multiplex PCR; TCRdb stores in-frame clones only, minus some. Of approximately 140,000 clones listed, about nine tenths are singletons. V was shortened by 4 bases and J by 3 bases, with 6 bases between the two germline ends. CDR1 is MNHEY, CDR2 SVGEGT, per germline. This CDR3 has 12 amino acids. Sequences were obtained from blood. This clonotype originated in a man aged 30 to 45 in good health. The gene calls are TRBV6-2 or TRBV6-3 and TRBJ2-5; D uncertain. The chain's CDR3 is CASSLAEETQYF. CDR3 bases: TGTGCCAGCAGTTTGGCAGAAGAGACCCAGTACTTC.